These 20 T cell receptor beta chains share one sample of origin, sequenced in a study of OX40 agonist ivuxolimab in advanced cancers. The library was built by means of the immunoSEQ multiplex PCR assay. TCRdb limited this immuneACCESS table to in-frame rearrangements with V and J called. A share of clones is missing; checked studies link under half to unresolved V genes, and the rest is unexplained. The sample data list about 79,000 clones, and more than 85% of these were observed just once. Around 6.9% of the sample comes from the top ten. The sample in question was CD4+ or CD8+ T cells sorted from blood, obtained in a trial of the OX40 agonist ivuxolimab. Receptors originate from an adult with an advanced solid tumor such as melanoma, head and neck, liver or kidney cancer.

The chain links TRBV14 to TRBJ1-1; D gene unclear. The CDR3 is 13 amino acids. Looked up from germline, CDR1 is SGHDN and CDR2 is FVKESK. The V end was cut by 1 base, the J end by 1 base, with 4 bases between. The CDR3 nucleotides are TGTGCCAGCAGCCAAGCGGCGAACACTGAAGCTTTCTTT. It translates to CASSQAANTEAFF.

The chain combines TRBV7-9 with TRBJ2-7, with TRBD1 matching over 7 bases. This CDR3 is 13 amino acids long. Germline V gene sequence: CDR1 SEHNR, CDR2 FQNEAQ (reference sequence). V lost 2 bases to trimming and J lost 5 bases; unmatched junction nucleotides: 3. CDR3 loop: CASSLTGVHEQYF. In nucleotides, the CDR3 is TGTGCCAGCAGCTTAACAGGGGTCCACGAGCAGTACTTC.

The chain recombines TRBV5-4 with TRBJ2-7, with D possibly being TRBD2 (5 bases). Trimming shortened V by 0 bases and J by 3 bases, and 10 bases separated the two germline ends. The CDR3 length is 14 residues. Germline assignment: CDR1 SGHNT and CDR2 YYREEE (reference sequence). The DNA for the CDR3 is TGTGCCAGCAGCTTGGACGAAGGACTCTACGAGCAGTACTTC. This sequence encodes CASSLDEGLYEQYF.

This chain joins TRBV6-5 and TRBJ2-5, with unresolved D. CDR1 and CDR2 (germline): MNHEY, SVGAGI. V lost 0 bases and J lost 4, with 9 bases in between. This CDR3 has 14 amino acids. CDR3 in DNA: TGTGCCAGCAGTTACTCGTCCACGGCAGAGACCCAGTACTTC. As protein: CASSYSSTAETQYF.

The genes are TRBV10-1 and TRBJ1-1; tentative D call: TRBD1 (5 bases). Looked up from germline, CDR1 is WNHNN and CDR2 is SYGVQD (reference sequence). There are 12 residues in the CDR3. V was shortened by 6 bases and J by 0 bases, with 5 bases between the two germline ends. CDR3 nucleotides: TGCGCCAGCAGAGGGGTGAACACTGAAGCTTTCTTT. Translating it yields CASRGVNTEAFF.

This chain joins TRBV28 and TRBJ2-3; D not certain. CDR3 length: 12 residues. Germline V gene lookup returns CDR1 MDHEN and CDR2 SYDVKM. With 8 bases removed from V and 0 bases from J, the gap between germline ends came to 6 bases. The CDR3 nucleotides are TGTGCCAGCGAGTCTAGCACAGATACGCAGTATTTT. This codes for CASESSTDTQYF.

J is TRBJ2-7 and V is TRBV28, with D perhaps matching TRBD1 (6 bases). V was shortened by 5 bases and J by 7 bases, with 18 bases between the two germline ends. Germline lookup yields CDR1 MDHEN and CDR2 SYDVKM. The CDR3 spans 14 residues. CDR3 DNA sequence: TGTGCCAGCAGTATTCCGGGGACATCTGAGGAGCAGTACTTC. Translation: CASSIPGTSEEQYF.

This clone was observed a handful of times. CDR3 nucleotide sequence: TGTGCCAGCAGTGGGACATCCAACACTGAAGCTTTCTTT. This codes for CASSGTSNTEAFF. The chain links TRBV2 to TRBJ1-1, with D perhaps TRBD1 (5 bases). The V gene's germline CDR1 is SNHLY and CDR2 FYNNEI. The V end lost 4 bases, the J end lost 2 bases, and 8 bases lay between the germline ends. The CDR3 is 13 residues long.

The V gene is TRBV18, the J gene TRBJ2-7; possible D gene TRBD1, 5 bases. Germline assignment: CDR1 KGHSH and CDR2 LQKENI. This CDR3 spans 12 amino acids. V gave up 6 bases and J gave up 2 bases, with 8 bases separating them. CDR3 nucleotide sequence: TGTGCCAGCTCCAGGGATGCCTACGAGCAGTACTTC. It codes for CASSRDAYEQYF.

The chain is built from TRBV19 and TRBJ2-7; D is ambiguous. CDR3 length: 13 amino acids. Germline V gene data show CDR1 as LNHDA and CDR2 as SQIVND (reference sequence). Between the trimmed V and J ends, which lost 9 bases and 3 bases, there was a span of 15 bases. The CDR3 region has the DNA TGTGCCAGCGCCCGGGCAGGAAGCTACGAGCAGTACTTC. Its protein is CASARAGSYEQYF.

The DNA of the CDR3 is TGTGCCAGCAGCTCGGACAGGGGGACGGAGACCCAGTACTTC. Its translation is CASSSDRGTETQYF. The chain links TRBV11-1 to TRBJ2-5, with 10 bases lining up with TRBD1. The V and J ends lost 4 bases and 5 bases, in that order; junction bases with no gene match: 4. This CDR3 region has 14 residues. Looked up from germline, CDR1 is SGHAT and CDR2 is FQDESV (reference sequence).

CDR3 region: CAWNDRNEQFF. CDR3 nucleotides: TGTGCCTGGAATGACAGAAATGAGCAGTTCTTC. V usage is TRBV30 and J usage is TRBJ2-1; D perhaps matches TRBD1 (5 bases). In germline, CDR1 is GTSNPN, CDR2 SVGIG (reference sequence). The CDR3 has 11 residues. Trimming removed 4 bases from V and 7 bases from J, with 8 bases in between.

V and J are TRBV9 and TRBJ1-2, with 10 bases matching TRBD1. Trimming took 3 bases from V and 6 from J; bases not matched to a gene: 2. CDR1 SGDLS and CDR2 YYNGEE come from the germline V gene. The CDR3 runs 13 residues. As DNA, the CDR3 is TGTGCCAGCAGCGCCGGACAGGGGGATGGCTACACCTTC. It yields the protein CASSAGQGDGYTF.

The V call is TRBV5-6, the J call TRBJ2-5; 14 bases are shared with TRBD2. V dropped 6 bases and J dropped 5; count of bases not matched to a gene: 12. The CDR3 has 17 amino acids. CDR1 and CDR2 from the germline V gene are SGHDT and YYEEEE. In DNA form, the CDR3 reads TGTGCCAGCACCGGGACTAGCGGGAGTTTTGGTCGGGAGACCCAGTACTTC. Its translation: CASTGTSGSFGRETQYF.

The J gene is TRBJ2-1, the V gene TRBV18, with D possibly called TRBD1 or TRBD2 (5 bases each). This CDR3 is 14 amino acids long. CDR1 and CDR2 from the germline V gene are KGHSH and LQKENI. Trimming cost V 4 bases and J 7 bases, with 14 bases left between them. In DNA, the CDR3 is TGTGCCAGCTCACGGGACGCGGCGAGGAATGAGCAGTTCTTC. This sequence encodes CASSRDAARNEQFF.

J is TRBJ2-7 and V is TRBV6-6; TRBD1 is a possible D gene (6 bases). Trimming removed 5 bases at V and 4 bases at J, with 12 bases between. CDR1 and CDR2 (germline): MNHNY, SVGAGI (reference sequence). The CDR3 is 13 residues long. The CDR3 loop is CASSKRQDYEQYF. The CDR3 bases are TGTGCCAGCAGTAAACGACAGGATTACGAGCAGTACTTC.

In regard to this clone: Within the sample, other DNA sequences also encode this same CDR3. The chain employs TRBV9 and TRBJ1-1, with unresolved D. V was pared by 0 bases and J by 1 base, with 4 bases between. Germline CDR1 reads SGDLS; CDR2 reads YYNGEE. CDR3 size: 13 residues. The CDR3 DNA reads TGTGCCAGCAGCGTAGCGCAGAACACTGAAGCTTTCTTT. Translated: CASSVAQNTEAFF. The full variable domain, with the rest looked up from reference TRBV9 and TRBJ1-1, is DSGVTQTPKHLITATGQRVTLRCSPRSGDLSVYWYQQSLDQGLQFLIQYYNGEERAKGNILERFSAQQFPDLHSELNLSSLELGDSALYFCASSVAQNTEAFFGQGTRLTVV.

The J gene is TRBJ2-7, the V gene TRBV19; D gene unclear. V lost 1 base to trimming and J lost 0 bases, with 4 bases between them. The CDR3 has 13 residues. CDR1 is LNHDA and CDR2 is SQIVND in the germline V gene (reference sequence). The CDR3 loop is CASSIGSSYEQYF. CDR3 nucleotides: TGTGCCAGTAGTATAGGGAGCTCCTACGAGCAGTACTTC. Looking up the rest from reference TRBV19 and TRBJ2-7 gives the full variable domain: DGGITQSPKYLFRKEGQNVTLSCEQNLNHDAMYWYRQDPGQGLRLIYYSQIVNDFQKGDIAEGYSVSREKKESFPLTVTSAQKNPTAFYLCASSIGSSYEQYFGPGTRLTVT.

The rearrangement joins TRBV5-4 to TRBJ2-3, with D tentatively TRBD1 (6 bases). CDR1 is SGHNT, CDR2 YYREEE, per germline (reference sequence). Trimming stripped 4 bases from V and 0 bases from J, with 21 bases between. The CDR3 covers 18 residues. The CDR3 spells CASSQMGPGDISTDTQYF. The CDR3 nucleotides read TGTGCCAGCAGCCAAATGGGTCCCGGGGACATTAGCACAGATACGCAGTATTTT.

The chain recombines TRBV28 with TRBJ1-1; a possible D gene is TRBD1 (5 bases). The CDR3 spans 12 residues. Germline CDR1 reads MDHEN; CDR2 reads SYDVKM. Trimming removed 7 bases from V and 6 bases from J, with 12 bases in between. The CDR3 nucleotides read TGTGCCAGCACCGTAACAGGATCTGAAGCTTTCTTT. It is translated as CASTVTGSEAFF. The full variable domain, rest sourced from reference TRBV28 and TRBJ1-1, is DVKVTQSSRYLVKRTGEKVFLECVQDMDHENMFWYRQDPGLGLRLIYFSYDVKMKEKGDIPEGYSVSREKKERFSLILESASTNQTSMYLCASTVTGSEAFFGQGTRLTVV.